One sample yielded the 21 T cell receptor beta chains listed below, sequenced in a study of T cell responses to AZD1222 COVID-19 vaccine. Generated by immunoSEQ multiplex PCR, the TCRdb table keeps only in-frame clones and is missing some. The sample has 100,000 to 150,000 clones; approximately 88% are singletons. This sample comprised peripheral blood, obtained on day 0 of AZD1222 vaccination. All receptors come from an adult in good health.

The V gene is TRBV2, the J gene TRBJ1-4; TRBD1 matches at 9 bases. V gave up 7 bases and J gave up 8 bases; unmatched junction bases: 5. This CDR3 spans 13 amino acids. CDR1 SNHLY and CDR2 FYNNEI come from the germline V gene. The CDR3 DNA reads TGTGCCAGCAATGCCGGGACAGGGGAAAAACTGTTTTTT. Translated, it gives CASNAGTGEKLFF.

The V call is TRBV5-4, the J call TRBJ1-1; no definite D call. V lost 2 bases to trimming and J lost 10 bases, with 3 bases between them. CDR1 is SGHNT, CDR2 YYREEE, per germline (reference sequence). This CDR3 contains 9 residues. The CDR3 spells CASSFPAFF. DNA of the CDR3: TGTGCCAGCAGCTTCCCAGCTTTCTTT.

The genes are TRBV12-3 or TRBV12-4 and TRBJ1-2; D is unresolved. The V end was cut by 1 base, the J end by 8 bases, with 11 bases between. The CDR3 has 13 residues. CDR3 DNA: TGTGCCAGCAGTTTAGTGGTAATCAACGGCTACACCTTC. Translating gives CASSLVVINGYTF.

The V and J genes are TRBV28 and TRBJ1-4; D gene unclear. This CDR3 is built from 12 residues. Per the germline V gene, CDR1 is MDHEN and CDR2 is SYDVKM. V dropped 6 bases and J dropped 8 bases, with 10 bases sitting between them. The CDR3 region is CASSSYGEKLFF. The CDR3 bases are TGTGCCAGCAGCTCCTATGGAGAAAAACTGTTTTTT.

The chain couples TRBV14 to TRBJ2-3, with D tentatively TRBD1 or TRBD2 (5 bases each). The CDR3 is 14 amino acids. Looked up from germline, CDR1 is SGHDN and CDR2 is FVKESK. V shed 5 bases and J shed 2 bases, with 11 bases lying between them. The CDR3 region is CASSLLGATDTQYF. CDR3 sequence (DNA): TGTGCCAGCAGCTTACTAGGGGCCACAGATACGCAGTATTTT.

The CDR3 spells CASSDMGGGNSPLHF. CDR3 nucleotides: TGTGCCAGCAGTGACATGGGCGGGGGGAATTCACCCCTCCACTTT. The chain couples TRBV6-1 to TRBJ1-6; the D gene is possibly TRBD1 (5 bases). Between the trimmed V and J ends, which lost 3 bases and 7 bases, there was a span of 13 bases. The germline V gene encodes CDR1 MNHNS and CDR2 SASEGT. The CDR3 consists of 15 residues.

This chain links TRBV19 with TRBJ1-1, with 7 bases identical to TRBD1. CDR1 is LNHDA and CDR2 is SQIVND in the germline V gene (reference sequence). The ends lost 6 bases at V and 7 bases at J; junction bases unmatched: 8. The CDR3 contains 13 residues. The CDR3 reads CASRRQGQSEAFF. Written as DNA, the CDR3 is TGTGCCAGTAGGAGACAGGGCCAAAGTGAAGCTTTCTTT.

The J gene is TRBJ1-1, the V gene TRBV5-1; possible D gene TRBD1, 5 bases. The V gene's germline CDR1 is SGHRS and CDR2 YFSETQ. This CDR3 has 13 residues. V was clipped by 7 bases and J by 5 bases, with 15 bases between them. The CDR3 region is CASGVQGSTEAFF. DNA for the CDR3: TGCGCCAGCGGAGTTCAGGGATCGACTGAAGCTTTCTTT.

The CDR3 bases are TGTGCCAGCAGGGAGGGGCCCCCCTACAATGAGCAGTTCTTC. It is translated as CASREGPPYNEQFF. This chain joins TRBV2 and TRBJ2-1, with a possible D match to TRBD2 (6 bases). The CDR3 contains 14 residues. The germline CDR1 and CDR2 sequences are SNHLY and FYNNEI. V lost 6 bases and J 2 bases, leaving 11 bases between the germline ends.

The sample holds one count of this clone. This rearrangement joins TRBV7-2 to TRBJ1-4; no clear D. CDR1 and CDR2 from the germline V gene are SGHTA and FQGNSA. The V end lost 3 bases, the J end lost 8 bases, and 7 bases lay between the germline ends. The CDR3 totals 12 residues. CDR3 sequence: CASSFAGEKLFF. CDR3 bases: TGTGCCAGCAGCTTCGCTGGGGAAAAACTGTTTTTT.

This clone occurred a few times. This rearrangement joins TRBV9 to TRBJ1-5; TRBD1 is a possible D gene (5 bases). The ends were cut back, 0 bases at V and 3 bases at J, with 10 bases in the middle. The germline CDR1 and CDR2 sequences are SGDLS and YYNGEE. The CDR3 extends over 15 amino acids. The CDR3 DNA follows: TGTGCCAGCAGCGTAGGTGGCGGGGCCAATCAGCCCCAGCATTTT. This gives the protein CASSVGGGANQPQHF.

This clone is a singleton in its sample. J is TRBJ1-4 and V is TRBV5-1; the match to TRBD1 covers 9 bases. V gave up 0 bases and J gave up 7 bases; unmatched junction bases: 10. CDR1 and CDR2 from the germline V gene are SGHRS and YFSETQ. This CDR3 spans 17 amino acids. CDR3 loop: CASSLATGQGATEKLFF. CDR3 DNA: TGCGCCAGCAGCTTGGCCACGGGACAGGGAGCAACTGAAAAACTGTTTTTT.

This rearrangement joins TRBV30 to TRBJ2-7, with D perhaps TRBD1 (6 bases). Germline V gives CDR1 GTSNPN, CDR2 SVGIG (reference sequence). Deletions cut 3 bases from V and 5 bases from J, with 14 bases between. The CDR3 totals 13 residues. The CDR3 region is CAWSQGWGHEQYF. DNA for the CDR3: TGTGCCTGGAGCCAGGGGTGGGGCCACGAGCAGTACTTC.

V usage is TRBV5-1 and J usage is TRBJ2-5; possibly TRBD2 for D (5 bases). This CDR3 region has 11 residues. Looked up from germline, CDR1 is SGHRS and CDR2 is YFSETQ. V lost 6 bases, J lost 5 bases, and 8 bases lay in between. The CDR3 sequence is CASKGEETQYF. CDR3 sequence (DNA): TGCGCCAGCAAGGGAGAGGAGACCCAGTACTTC.

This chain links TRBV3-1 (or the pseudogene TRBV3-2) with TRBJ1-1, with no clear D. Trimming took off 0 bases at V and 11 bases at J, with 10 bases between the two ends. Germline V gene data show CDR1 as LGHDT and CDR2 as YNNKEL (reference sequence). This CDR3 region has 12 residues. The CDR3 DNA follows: TGTGCCAGCAGCCAAGATAGGATGGTGGCTTTCTTT. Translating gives CASSQDRMVAFF.

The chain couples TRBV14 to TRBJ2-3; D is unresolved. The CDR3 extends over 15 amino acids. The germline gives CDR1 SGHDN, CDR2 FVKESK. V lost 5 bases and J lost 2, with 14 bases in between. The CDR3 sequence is CASSALTDHTDTQYF. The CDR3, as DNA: TGTGCCAGCAGCGCCCTGACGGACCACACAGATACGCAGTATTTT. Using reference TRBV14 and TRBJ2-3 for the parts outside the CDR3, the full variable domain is EAGVTQFPSHSVIEKGQTVTLRCDPISGHDNLYWYRRVMGKEIKFLLHFVKESKQDESGMPNNRFLAERTGGTYSTLKVQPAELEDSGVYFCASSALTDHTDTQYFGPGTRLTVL.

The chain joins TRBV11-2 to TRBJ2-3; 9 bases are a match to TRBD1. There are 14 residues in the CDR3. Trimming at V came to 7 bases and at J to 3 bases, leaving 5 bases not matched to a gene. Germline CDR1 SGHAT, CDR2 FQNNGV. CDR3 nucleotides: TGTGCCAGCACCTCGGACAGGGGAACAGATACGCAGTATTTT. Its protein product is CASTSDRGTDTQYF.

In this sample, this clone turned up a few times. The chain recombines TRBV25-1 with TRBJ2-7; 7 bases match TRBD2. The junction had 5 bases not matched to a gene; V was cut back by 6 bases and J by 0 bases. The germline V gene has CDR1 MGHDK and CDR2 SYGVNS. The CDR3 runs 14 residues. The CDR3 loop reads CASRGGDVSYEQYF. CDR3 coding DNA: TGTGCCAGCAGGGGGGGGGACGTCTCCTACGAGCAGTACTTC.

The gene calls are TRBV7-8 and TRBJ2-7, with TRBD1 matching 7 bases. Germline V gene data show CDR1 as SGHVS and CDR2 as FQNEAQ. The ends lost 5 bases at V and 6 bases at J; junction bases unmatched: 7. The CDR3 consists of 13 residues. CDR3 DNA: TGTGCCAGCAGCCGACAGGGAAGGACCGAGCAGTACTTC. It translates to CASSRQGRTEQYF.

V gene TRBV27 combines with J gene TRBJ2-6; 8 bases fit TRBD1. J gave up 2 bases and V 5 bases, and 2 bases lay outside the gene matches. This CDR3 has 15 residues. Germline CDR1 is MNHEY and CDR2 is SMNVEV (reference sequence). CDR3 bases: TGTGCCAGCAGTGCGGGACAGGCTGGGGCCAACGTCCTGACTTTC. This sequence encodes CASSAGQAGANVLTF.

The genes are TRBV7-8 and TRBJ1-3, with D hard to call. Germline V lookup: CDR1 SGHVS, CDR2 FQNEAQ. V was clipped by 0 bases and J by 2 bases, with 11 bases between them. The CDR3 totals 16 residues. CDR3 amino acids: CASSLASRLTGNTIYF. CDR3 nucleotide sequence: TGTGCCAGCAGCTTAGCCTCGAGGTTGACTGGAAACACCATATATTTT.